The 26 T cell receptor beta chains below were found in one sample sequenced in a study of early T cells in non-severe SARS-CoV-2 infection. TCRdb analysed the 5' RACE reads with MiXCR anew, one entry per CDR3 protein. The table has about 35,000 distinct CDR3 sequences, roughly 6% seen once. The sequenced sample was whole blood, obtained at baseline. These receptor sequences come from an adult who was a healthcare worker with PCR-confirmed SARS-CoV-2 infection or an uninfected control (not recorded which).

This clonotype was found many times. V gene TRBV7-9 combines with J gene TRBJ2-5; TRBD1 agrees at 7 bases. The CDR3 covers 15 residues. J lost 1 base, V lost 4 bases, and 6 bases had no gene match. Germline V gene sequence: CDR1 SEHNR, CDR2 FQNEAQ (reference sequence). As DNA, the CDR3 is TGTGCCAGCAGCTCTTCGACAGGGACCCAAGAGACCCAGTACTTC. Translated: CASSSSTGTQETQYF.

This clonotype is a singleton in its sample. A read error may be the cause here, since a much bigger clone is one base away. The chain combines TRBV29-1 with TRBJ2-7; unclear D gene. With 6 bases removed from V and 6 bases from J, the gap between germline ends came to 15 bases. The CDR3 consists of 12 residues. Looked up from germline, CDR1 is SQVTM and CDR2 is ANQGSEA. Written as DNA, the CDR3 is TGCAGCGTCTCGAACCCCACGGGCGAGCAGTACTTC. This encodes CSVSNPTGEQYF.

The genes are TRBV24-1 and TRBJ2-1; TRBD1 might be the D (6 bases). V was pared by 2 bases and J by 10 bases, with 17 bases between. CDR1 and CDR2 from the germline V gene are KGHDR and SFDVKD. The length of the CDR3 is 15 residues. The CDR3 protein is CATSDYSAGAGEQFF. CDR3 DNA: TGTGCCACCAGTGATTATTCAGCAGGGGCAGGGGAGCAGTTCTTC.

This clonotype showed up many times. V usage is TRBV19 and J usage is TRBJ2-1; D not certain. Trimming left V 3 bases short and J 7 bases short, with 16 bases between. There are 15 residues in the CDR3. The germline V gene encodes CDR1 LNHDA and CDR2 SQIVND (reference sequence). CDR3 sequence (DNA): TGTGCCAGTAGTATCGTCAAGGCGCTAGGTAATGAGCAGTTCTTC. This sequence encodes CASSIVKALGNEQFF.

This clonotype came up many times. The CDR3 here is CASSLSGGGSDTQYF. CDR3 in DNA: TGTGCCAGCAGTTTATCCGGGGGGGGCTCAGATACGCAGTATTTT. The gene calls are TRBV12-3 or TRBV12-4 and TRBJ2-3, with 8 positions matching TRBD2. The CDR3 covers 15 residues. The ends lost 2 bases at V and 4 bases at J; junction bases unmatched: 5.

The V call is TRBV5-5, the J call TRBJ1-2; D gene unclear. CDR3 length equals 13 residues. V lost 2 bases to trimming and J lost 0 bases, with 5 bases between them. Germline assignment: CDR1 SGHKS and CDR2 YYEKEE (reference sequence). The CDR3 here is CASSFQANYGYTF. The CDR3 nucleotides read TGTGCCAGCAGCTTCCAAGCTAACTATGGCTACACCTTC.

In its sample, this clonotype was seen many times. The CDR3 protein is CASSSKGVRAYEQYF. The CDR3, as DNA: TGTGCCAGCAGTTCAAAAGGGGTGCGAGCCTACGAGCAGTACTTC. V is TRBV28 and J is TRBJ2-7, with a tentative D call TRBD1 (5 bases). This CDR3 has 15 residues. Germline V gene lookup returns CDR1 MDHEN and CDR2 SYDVKM. V was clipped by 4 bases and J by 2 bases, with 15 bases between them. Full variable domain (rest looked up from reference TRBV28 and TRBJ2-7): DVKVTQSSRYLVKRTGEKVFLECVQDMDHENMFWYRQDPGLGLRLIYFSYDVKMKEKGDIPEGYSVSREKKERFSLILESASTNQTSMYLCASSSKGVRAYEQYFGPGTRLTVT.

This clonotype was counted ten times or more. The chain uses TRBV2 and TRBJ2-7; D is uncertain. V was shortened by 1 base and J by 1 base, with 14 bases between the two germline ends. CDR1 is SNHLY and CDR2 is FYNNEI in the germline V gene. The CDR3 contains 16 residues. Here the CDR3 reads CASSEEIPGPSYEQYF. In DNA, the CDR3 is TGTGCCAGCAGTGAAGAGATCCCGGGCCCATCCTACGAGCAGTACTTC.

This clonotype was observed a few times. The J gene is TRBJ2-7, the V gene TRBV20-1, with 7 bases fitting TRBD1. The CDR3 is 15 amino acids. J gave up 3 bases and V 7 bases, and 15 bases lay outside the gene matches. Germline CDR1 reads DFQATT; CDR2 reads SNEGSKA (reference sequence). The CDR3 DNA reads TGCAGTGTTTTCCCCCAGGGGGATACAGTCTACGAGCAGTACTTC. Protein product: CSVFPQGDTVYEQYF.

On this clonotype: Since a much larger clone is just one base distant, this may be a read error. The CDR3 DNA reads as TGTGCCAGCAGCTCAAAGACAGGGGTCTGGGAGACCCGGTACTTC. Residues: CASSSKTGVWETRYF. The V gene is TRBV5-6, the J gene TRBJ2-5, with TRBD1 matching over 8 bases. In germline, CDR1 is SGHDT, CDR2 YYEEEE. This CDR3 contains 15 residues.

This clonotype was detected many times. V gene TRBV5-1 combines with J gene TRBJ2-5; 11 nucleotides align to TRBD2. The CDR3 is made up of 17 amino acids. Losses at the gene ends were 4 bases for V and 1 base for J; bases not matched to a gene: 9. From germline, CDR1 is SGHRS and CDR2 YFSETQ. In nucleotides, the CDR3 is TGCGCCAGCAGCCTGGGATTCACTAGCGGGGGCCAAGAGACCCAGTACTTC. Its protein is CASSLGFTSGGQETQYF.

This clonotype showed up many times. The rearrangement joins TRBV7-3 to TRBJ1-2, with D unresolved. V shed 5 bases and J shed 3 bases, with 13 bases lying between them. Germline-derived CDR1 and CDR2 are SGHTA and FQGTGA. The CDR3 length is 14 residues. In DNA, the CDR3 is TGTGCCAGCAGCCCGCGTGTCGGGGACTATGGCTACACCTTC. It encodes CASSPRVGDYGYTF.

This clonotype was counted ten times or more. The genes are TRBV6-5 and TRBJ1-2; 7 nucleotides match TRBD1. The CDR3 loop spans 15 amino acids. Germline lookup yields CDR1 MNHEY and CDR2 SVGAGI. J lost 3 bases, V lost 6 bases, and 10 bases had no gene match. The CDR3 DNA sequence: TGTGCCAGCAGCCGGGGACAGTTCGCCCACTATGGCTACACCTTC. Translated, it gives CASSRGQFAHYGYTF.

This clonotype was found a few times. This chain connects TRBV7-2 to TRBJ2-1; D might be TRBD1 or TRBD2, each matching 6 bases. Trimming stripped 7 bases from V and 8 bases from J, with 21 bases between. Germline assignment: CDR1 SGHTA and CDR2 FQGNSA. The CDR3 has 15 residues. CDR3 protein: CASTYGGTPVYEQFF. In DNA, the CDR3 is TGTGCCAGCACCTATGGAGGGACACCCGTCTATGAGCAGTTCTTC.

This clonotype has a count of ten or more. V usage is TRBV5-1 and J usage is TRBJ2-7; 9 bases are a match to TRBD2. V was clipped by 0 bases and J by 0 bases; unmatched bases: 10. CDR1 and CDR2 (germline): SGHRS, YFSETQ. The CDR3 loop spans 18 amino acids. The CDR3 protein is CASSLDSAGGFISYEQYF. The CDR3 DNA is TGCGCCAGCAGCTTGGACTCGGCGGGAGGGTTTATCTCCTACGAGCAGTACTTC.

This clonotype was counted many times. The chain recombines TRBV4-1 with TRBJ1-5; no reliable D call. The germline V gene encodes CDR1 MGHRA and CDR2 YSYEKL. V gave up 1 base and J gave up 9 bases, with 16 bases separating them. The CDR3 spans 15 residues. The DNA for the CDR3 is TGCGCCAGCAGCCAAGGGCAACTCTGGGGTGGGCCCCAGCATTTT. Encoded protein: CASSQGQLWGGPQHF.

This clonotype was observed many times. V gene TRBV18 combines with J gene TRBJ2-1; no clear D gene. CDR1 and CDR2 from the germline V gene are KGHSH and LQKENI. Trimming stripped 2 bases from V and 6 bases from J, with 5 bases between. The CDR3 covers 12 residues. The CDR3: CASSPTRNEQFF. CDR3 DNA sequence: TGTGCCAGCTCACCAACCCGCAATGAGCAGTTCTTC.

This clonotype was seen a handful of times. V gene TRBV6-1 combines with J gene TRBJ2-6, with D perhaps matching TRBD1 (5 bases). The CDR3 is 14 residues long. Germline V CDR1 and CDR2: MNHNS, SASEGT. Trimming removed 4 bases from V and 2 bases from J, with 6 bases in between. This CDR3 is CASSATAGANVLTF. DNA for the CDR3: TGTGCCAGCAGTGCGACAGCTGGGGCCAACGTCCTGACTTTC.

This clonotype was seen many times. The chain recombines TRBV7-9 with TRBJ2-5; D is tentatively TRBD1 or TRBD2 (5 bases each). Looked up from germline, CDR1 is SEHNR and CDR2 is FQNEAQ (reference sequence). The CDR3 has 16 residues. V lost 5 bases and J lost 3, with 19 bases in between. The CDR3 protein is CASSKPGRALEETQYF. In DNA form, the CDR3 reads TGTGCCAGCAGCAAGCCGGGGCGGGCCCTGGAAGAGACCCAGTACTTC.

This clonotype was recorded many times. The chain joins TRBV6-6 to TRBJ2-1, with a possible D match to TRBD2 (5 bases). The germline V gene encodes CDR1 MNHNY and CDR2 SVGAGI (reference sequence). The CDR3 extends over 13 amino acids. V was clipped by 6 bases and J by 4 bases, with 10 bases between them. The CDR3 DNA is TGTGCCAGCAGGCTGACTAATTACAATGAGCAGTTCTTC. This translates into CASRLTNYNEQFF.

The V gene is TRBV6-5, the J gene TRBJ2-7; 11 nucleotides agree with TRBD2. J was trimmed by 3 bases and V by 6 bases; bases with no gene match: 4. Germline values: CDR1 MNHEY, CDR2 SVGAGI. The CDR3 loop spans 14 amino acids. The CDR3 DNA reads as TGTGCCAGCAGGACGACTAGCGGGAACTACGAGCAGTACTTC. Its protein product is CASRTTSGNYEQYF.

This clonotype came up many times. This chain joins TRBV6-2 or TRBV6-3 and TRBJ2-1, with 10 bases that match TRBD1. V was pared by 6 bases and J by 3 bases, with 11 bases of the junction left unmatched. Germline V gene sequence: CDR1 MNHEY, CDR2 SVGEGT. The CDR3 has 17 amino acids. The CDR3 region is CASSPPLRDRGYNEQFF. CDR3 nucleotide sequence: TGTGCCAGCAGCCCTCCCCTGAGGGACAGGGGCTACAATGAGCAGTTCTTC.

This clonotype was detected ten times or more. V gene TRBV19 combines with J gene TRBJ2-1, with 9 bases aligning to TRBD2. The CDR3 totals 16 residues. From germline, CDR1 is LNHDA and CDR2 SQIVND (reference sequence). V lost 6 bases and J lost 8; bases outside the gene matches: 14. This CDR3 reads CASSRPGGRAGDEQFF. The CDR3, as DNA: TGTGCCAGTAGCCGCCCGGGCGGGAGGGCCGGAGATGAGCAGTTCTTC.

This clonotype was seen a few times. The rearrangement links TRBV7-8 to TRBJ2-2; possible D gene TRBD1, 6 bases. The CDR3 runs to 17 residues. The germline V and J ends were trimmed by 5 bases and 1 base, with 17 bases remaining between them. In germline, CDR1 is SGHVS, CDR2 FQNEAQ. The CDR3 DNA sequence: TGTGCCAGCAGCCCTCTTGGACGCAGGGGGAACACCGGGGAGCTGTTTTTT. It encodes CASSPLGRRGNTGELFF.

This clonotype was seen many times. The rearrangement joins TRBV7-2 to TRBJ2-1; the D gene is possibly TRBD2 (6 bases). Trimming removed 7 bases from V and 5 bases from J, with 18 bases in between. The germline V gene encodes CDR1 SGHTA and CDR2 FQGNSA. The CDR3 is 15 amino acids. In DNA, the CDR3 is TGTGCCAGCACGGCCCCGGGACTTATTAACAATGAGCAGTTCTTC. Amino acids: CASTAPGLINNEQFF.

At least ten counts were recorded for this clonotype. The chain joins TRBV2 to TRBJ2-7, with D maybe TRBD2 (6 bases). V lost 3 bases and J lost 2, with 11 bases in between. Germline-derived CDR1 and CDR2 are SNHLY and FYNNEI. The CDR3 spans 14 residues. CDR3 protein: CASSDQGGPYEQYF. In nucleotides, the CDR3 is TGTGCCAGCAGTGACCAGGGAGGTCCCTACGAGCAGTACTTC.